This T cell receptor (beta chain) was recovered during a study of blood T cells in healthy people across ages. General observations from the study: Per million T cells, TCR beta diversity dropped about linearly as age rose.

Notes on this clonotype: Its antigen remains unidentified.

Through a sample-barcoded 5' primer and a J-beta primer mix, a second PCR was run for roughly 7 to 12 cycles. TCRdb used MiXCR to reprocess the 5' RACE reads, holding one entry per CDR3 protein. This table has around 800,000 distinct CDR3 sequences, about 26% appearing once. CDR1 and CDR2 from the germline V gene are DFQATT and SNEGSKA (reference sequence). There are 16 residues in the CDR3. Deletions cut 3 bases from V and 0 bases from J, with 12 bases between. These same records also appear under a second study, on T cells of mothers and their children. Per that paper: Related mother-child pairs showed slightly higher but non-significant overlap than unrelated pairs.

The chain links TRBV20-1 to TRBJ1-6; TRBD1 might be the D (6 bases). The clonotype originates from a boy between 5 and 17 years old in good health. Sequencing was performed on blood. CDR3 nucleotide sequence: TGCAGTGCTAGCGACCAGGGGAGCTCCTATAATTCACCCCTCCACTTT. Protein product: CSASDQGSSYNSPLHF.